This T cell receptor (beta chain) came from a study of OX40 agonist ivuxolimab in advanced cancers. For the wider study: Ivuxolimab was an agonistic, fully human IgG2 monoclonal antibody directed against OX40 (CD134), a costimulatory receptor. Intravenous ivuxolimab was administered to patients every 2 weeks at six dose levels: 0.01, 0.1, 0.3, 1.5, 3 and 10 mg/kg. Among the roughly 50 dose-escalation patients, approximately 20 had hepatocellular carcinoma, roughly 15 melanoma, 9 renal cell carcinoma and 9 head and neck cancer. In the dose-escalation cohort, 75% to 85% of patients were male, and the mean age was around 60 years with a range of roughly 23 to 79. Patients were allowed to have had prior anti-PD-1, anti-PD-L1 or anti-CTLA-4 therapy, and around 43% of the dose-escalation patients had been treated with checkpoint inhibitors. Partial responses occurred in three dose-escalation patients: two with cutaneous melanoma and one with hepatocellular carcinoma. The purpose of peripheral TCRbeta sequencing was to test whether ivuxolimab changed TCR sequence diversity and led to clonal T-cell expansion. The paper covers the monotherapy dose-escalation part of the phase I ivuxolimab trial, which included N = 52 patients. Broader findings and caveats from the paper: Low levels of normalized T-cell clonal expansion were also seen in some patients who did not respond. In the 0.1-3.0 mg/kg groups, partial responders had among the lowest normalized peripheral clonal expansion, particularly in CD8+ T cells. At doses from 0.1 to 3.0 mg/kg, clonal expansion was seen in both CD4+ and CD8+ blood T cells between baseline and week 6. The antigen specificity of the clonally expanded peripheral T cells was not determined. After ivuxolimab, CD8+ T cells had more expanded clones than CD4+ T cells on average.

V loses 5 bases, J loses 1 base, and the germline ends lie 15 bases apart. The germline V gene (reference sequence) sets CDR1 to PRHDT and CDR2 to FYEKMQ. The CDR3 runs 16 amino acids, cysteine and phenylalanine included. The kept DNA is CDR3 alone, 48 bases in frame from the first base. With regard to this clone: The specificity of this receptor is unknown. No quality values exist for individual bases; no much larger clone is one base distant.

For sequencing of the TCRbeta CDR3 region, genomic DNA was extracted from the sorted cells. TCRbeta CDR3 regions were sequenced using the immunoSEQ Assay. TCRdb retrieved this table from immuneACCESS and kept in-frame rearrangements only. Not all clones are present; in checked studies, unresolved V genes account for under half, and no reason is known for the remainder. The sample yields about 15,000 clones; less than 90% were counted once. The ten largest clones represent roughly 66% of the sample. The trial excluded patients who had a history of autoimmune disease or who were on systemic immunosuppression. Peripheral blood for TCR sequencing was collected from all dose cohorts at baseline, on cycle 4 day 1, and on cycle 7 day 1. The samples were drawn from a first-in-human, open-label, multicenter phase I dose-escalation trial of ivuxolimab. Adults with locally advanced or metastatic head and neck squamous cell, hepatocellular, melanoma or renal cell carcinoma were enrolled in the trial. Before TCR sequencing, CD4+ T cells and CD8+ T cells were sorted from peripheral blood as separate populations.

The chain links TRBV13 with TRBJ1-5, with TRBD1 perhaps the D gene, on 5 matching bases. The clonotype was recovered from an adult with an advanced solid tumor such as melanoma, head and neck, liver or kidney cancer. Sequencing was performed on CD4+ or CD8+ T cells sorted from blood, taken in a trial of the OX40 agonist ivuxolimab. The bases read TGTGCCAGCAGCCTAGCTGGGGGTCTAAGCAATCAGCCCCAGCATTTT. It is translated as CASSLAGGLSNQPQHF.